The 22 T cell receptor beta chains given below trace back to one sample, sequenced in a study of T cell repertoires in cytomegalovirus infection. These TCRs' antigens remain unknown. TCRdb analysed the reads with MiXCR anew, one entry per CDR3 protein. The sample shows under 500,000 distinct CDR3 sequences, about 39% of them seen only once. The source was cultured PBMCs, collected from culture after CMV antigen stimulation. These receptors all come from a human donor in good health (CMV status not recorded). Some clones in this sample may be carry-over from other donors' samples.

This clonotype was counted ten times or more. The rearrangement joins TRBV7-2 to TRBJ1-2; D unclear. The germline V and J ends were trimmed by 2 bases and 3 bases, with 10 bases remaining between them. The CDR3 length is 14 residues. Per the germline V gene, CDR1 is SGHTA and CDR2 is FQGNSA. The CDR3 sequence is CASSLFGTYYGYTF. CDR3 nucleotides: TGTGCCAGCAGCTTATTTGGAACTTACTATGGCTACACCTTC. Looking up the rest from reference TRBV7-2 and TRBJ1-2 gives the full variable domain: GAGVSQSPSNKVTEKGKDVELRCDPISGHTALYWYRQSLGQGLEFLIYFQGNSAPDKSGLPSDRFSAERTGGSVSTLTIQRTQQEDSAVYLCASSLFGTYYGYTFGSGTRLTVV.

The chain links TRBV11-3 to TRBJ2-2; D may match TRBD1 or TRBD2 (6 bases each). The CDR3 covers 16 residues. V dropped 1 base and J dropped 1 base, with 10 bases sitting between them. CDR1 is SGHNT, CDR2 YENEEA, per germline. The DNA for the CDR3 is TGTGCCAGCAGCTTAGGGGGGGCGGTGAACACCGGGGAGCTGTTTTTT. It specifies CASSLGGAVNTGELFF.

This rearrangement joins TRBV10-3 to TRBJ1-5; weak D call: TRBD1 (5 bases). Germline assignment: CDR1 ENHRY and CDR2 SYGVKD. V gave up 6 bases and J gave up 2 bases, with 14 bases separating them. The CDR3 has 15 amino acids. The CDR3 DNA is TGTGCCATCAGAGAAGGCGCGGGGGGCAATCAGCCCCAGCATTTT. Encoded protein: CAIREGAGGNQPQHF.

This clonotype was seen a few times. CDR3 nucleotides: TGTGCCAGCAGTTCCAGGGCTGCCTACGAGCAGTACTTC. As protein: CASSSRAAYEQYF. This sequence joins TRBV7-2 and TRBJ2-7; D perhaps matches TRBD1 (5 bases). V lost 6 bases to trimming and J lost 2 bases, with 11 bases between them. The CDR3 spans 13 residues. The germline V gene has CDR1 SGHTA and CDR2 FQGNSA.

V and J are TRBV7-6 and TRBJ1-3; D uncertain. The CDR3 sequence is 15 residues long. Germline assignment: CDR1 SGHVS and CDR2 FNYEAQ. V was cut by 5 bases and J by 0 bases, with 11 bases left in between. CDR3 sequence reads: CASSRDWDSGNTIYF. The CDR3 DNA is TGTGCCAGCAGCCGAGACTGGGACTCTGGAAACACCATATATTTT.

In its sample, this clonotype was seen a few times. The chain combines TRBV12-3 or TRBV12-4 with TRBJ1-5; 8 nucleotides line up with TRBD1. V lost 6 bases, J lost 5 bases, and 3 bases stayed unmatched. This CDR3 has 13 residues. CDR3 in amino acids: CASRDREHQPQHF. The CDR3 region has the DNA TGTGCCAGCAGGGACAGGGAGCATCAGCCCCAGCATTTT.

The rearrangement links TRBV24-1 to TRBJ2-1, with D unresolved. Germline values: CDR1 KGHDR, CDR2 SFDVKD. The CDR3 has 14 amino acids. V lost 2 bases, J lost 7 bases, and 11 bases lay in between. CDR3 amino acids: CATSDSRLGNEQFF. CDR3 in DNA: TGTGCCACCAGTGATTCTAGACTGGGGAATGAGCAGTTCTTC.

This clonotype was observed a single time. This sequence joins TRBV30 and TRBJ2-7; 14 bases line up with TRBD2. This CDR3 has 21 residues. V shed 2 bases and J 7 bases; nucleotides not matched to a gene: 25. CDR1 is GTSNPN, CDR2 SVGIG, per germline (reference sequence). CDR3 residues: CAWSPRVGWLGTSGRIVEQYF. The CDR3, as DNA: TGTGCCTGGAGTCCTCGGGTAGGATGGCTTGGGACTAGCGGGAGAATTGTAGAGCAGTACTTC.

The V gene is TRBV19, the J gene TRBJ2-1, with TRBD1 as a possible D gene (6 bases). The CDR3 runs to 14 residues. Trimming cost V 2 bases and J 7 bases, with 12 bases left between them. CDR1 is LNHDA and CDR2 is SQIVND in the germline V gene (reference sequence). The CDR3 DNA reads as TGTGCCAGTAGTATATCAGGGGCGCGGAATGAGCAGTTCTTC. Translated: CASSISGARNEQFF.

This chain uses TRBV20-1 with TRBJ2-7, with 16 positions matching TRBD2. Trimming took 3 bases from V and 6 from J; bases not matched to a gene: 5. The germline V gene has CDR1 DFQATT and CDR2 SNEGSKA (reference sequence). The CDR3 has 15 residues. The CDR3 DNA follows: TGCAGTGCTAGGGGACTAGCGGGAGGGCCTGCCGAGCAGTACTTC. Translation gives CSARGLAGGPAEQYF.

The J gene is TRBJ2-7, the V gene TRBV3-1, with D possibly called TRBD1 or TRBD2 (5 bases each). Looked up from germline, CDR1 is LGHDT and CDR2 is YNNKEL (reference sequence). This CDR3 contains 14 residues. Trimming cost V 4 bases and J 2 bases, with 12 bases left between them. CDR3 DNA: TGTGCCAGCAGCCGACCGGGACCAACCTACGAGCAGTACTTC. It yields the protein CASSRPGPTYEQYF.

This clonotype was detected only a few times. The rearrangement links TRBV24-1 to TRBJ2-5; 7 positions agree with TRBD2. Germline trimming cut 1 base from V and 3 bases from J; bases unmatched to any gene: 7. CDR1 and CDR2 (germline): KGHDR, SFDVKD. This CDR3 comprises 16 residues. The chain's CDR3 is CATSDFPGGGEETQYF. The CDR3 DNA is TGTGCCACCAGTGATTTCCCGGGAGGAGGAGAAGAGACCCAGTACTTC.

The chain uses TRBV6-2 or TRBV6-3 and TRBJ2-1; TRBD2 aligns across 15 bases. The germline CDR1 and CDR2 sequences are MNHEY and SVGEGT. CDR3 length equals 15 residues. Unmatched junction bases numbered 6, after V lost 5 bases and J lost 10 bases. DNA of the CDR3: TGTGCCAGCAGTCACAGGACTAGCGGGAGGGACGAGCAGTTCTTC. Its translation: CASSHRTSGRDEQFF.

The rearrangement joins TRBV2 to TRBJ1-4, with TRBD1 matching over 8 bases. The CDR3 has 15 amino acids. The V gene end was trimmed by 6 bases and the J gene end by 7 bases; junction bases not matched to a gene: 10. Germline V gene data show CDR1 as SNHLY and CDR2 as FYNNEI. The chain's CDR3 is CASSNPDREGEKLFF. The CDR3, as DNA: TGTGCCAGCAGCAATCCGGACAGGGAGGGTGAAAAACTGTTTTTT.

J is TRBJ1-1 and V is TRBV7-2, with 7 positions matching TRBD1. Per the germline V gene, CDR1 is SGHTA and CDR2 is FQGNSA. The length of the CDR3 is 13 residues. V was clipped by 6 bases and J by 9 bases; unmatched bases: 10. CDR3 in amino acids: CASSFFQGEKAFF. CDR3 in DNA: TGTGCCAGCAGTTTTTTCCAGGGGGAGAAAGCTTTCTTT.

The chain links TRBV7-9 to TRBJ1-1; the D is unclear. Trimming removed 5 bases at V and 4 bases at J, with 11 bases between. Germline V gives CDR1 SEHNR, CDR2 FQNEAQ (reference sequence). The CDR3 loop spans 13 amino acids. In DNA form, the CDR3 reads TGTGCCAGCAGCGGGAACGGGGTCACTGAAGCTTTCTTT. Its translation: CASSGNGVTEAFF.

The V call is TRBV4-1, the J call TRBJ2-1; D is undetermined. Germline V lookup: CDR1 MGHRA, CDR2 YSYEKL. The CDR3 loop spans 15 amino acids. Trimming took 1 base from V and 6 from J, leaving 13 bases between them. CDR3 sequence (DNA): TGCGCCAGCAGCCAAGTACAAGGGTACGGCAATGAGCAGTTCTTC. Translation: CASSQVQGYGNEQFF.

The V gene is TRBV2, the J gene TRBJ2-6; D is undetermined. V lost 7 bases and J 1 base, leaving 8 bases between the germline ends. The CDR3 is 14 amino acids. Germline CDR1 is SNHLY and CDR2 is FYNNEI. This CDR3 is CASKKESGANVLTF. CDR3 nucleotides: TGTGCCAGCAAAAAGGAATCTGGGGCCAACGTCCTGACTTTC.

The chain is built from TRBV5-1 and TRBJ2-5; 9 nucleotides align to TRBD2. Germline lookup yields CDR1 SGHRS and CDR2 YFSETQ. The CDR3 loop spans 17 amino acids. Germline trimming cut 3 bases from V and 1 base from J; bases unmatched to any gene: 10. The CDR3 is CASSSSKTSGSQETQYF. The CDR3 nucleotides are TGCGCCAGCAGCTCCTCGAAGACTAGCGGCTCCCAAGAGACCCAGTACTTC.

This clonotype occurred a few times. The rearrangement uses TRBV5-6 and TRBJ2-7; TRBD2 agrees at 9 bases. The germline V gene has CDR1 SGHDT and CDR2 YYEEEE. This CDR3 has 17 amino acids. V lost 0 bases to trimming and J lost 0 bases; unmatched junction nucleotides: 7. CDR3 sequence: CASSLVTIAGVSYEQYF. DNA of the CDR3: TGTGCCAGCAGCTTGGTGACCATAGCGGGGGTCTCCTACGAGCAGTACTTC.

The chain recombines TRBV28 with TRBJ1-1, with D perhaps matching TRBD1 (6 bases). The length of the CDR3 is 16 residues. Germline V gene data show CDR1 as MDHEN and CDR2 as SYDVKM. With 4 bases removed from V and 0 bases from J, the gap between germline ends came to 15 bases. The CDR3 bases are TGTGCCAGCAGTTGGCCGGGACACATCATGAACACTGAAGCTTTCTTT. Encoded protein: CASSWPGHIMNTEAFF.

The chain carries TRBV6-6 and TRBJ1-5; D is uncertain. The CDR3 consists of 12 residues. Deletions cut 4 bases from V and 7 bases from J, with 8 bases between. Looked up from germline, CDR1 is MNHNY and CDR2 is SVGAGI (reference sequence). The CDR3 DNA reads as TGTGCCAGCAGTTCCCGGGAGCAGCCCCAGCATTTT. Amino acid sequence: CASSSREQPQHF.